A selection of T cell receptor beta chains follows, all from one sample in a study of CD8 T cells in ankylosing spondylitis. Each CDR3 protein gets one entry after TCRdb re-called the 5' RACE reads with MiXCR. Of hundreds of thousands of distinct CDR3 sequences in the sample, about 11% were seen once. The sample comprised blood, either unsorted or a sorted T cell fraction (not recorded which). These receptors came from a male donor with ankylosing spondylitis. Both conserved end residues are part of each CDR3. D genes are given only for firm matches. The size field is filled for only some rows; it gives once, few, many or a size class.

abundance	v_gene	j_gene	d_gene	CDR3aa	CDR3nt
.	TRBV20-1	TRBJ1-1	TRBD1	CSAYYRGTEAFF	TGCAGTGCCTATTACAGGGGGACTGAAGCTTTCTTT
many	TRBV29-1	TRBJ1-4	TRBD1	CSVGTGRNEKLFF	TGCAGCGTAGGGACAGGGAGGAATGAAAAACTGTTTTTT
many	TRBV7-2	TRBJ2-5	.	CASSSWGVETQYF	TGTGCCAGCAGTTCCTGGGGGGTAGAGACCCAGTACTTC
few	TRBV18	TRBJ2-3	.	CASSPPGTPSPADTQYF	TGTGCCAGCTCACCACCAGGGACACCCAGCCCGGCAGATACGCAGTATTTT
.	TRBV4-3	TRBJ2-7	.	CTSSQEIEGYEQYF	TGCACCAGCAGCCAAGAGATCGAGGGGTACGAGCAGTACTTC
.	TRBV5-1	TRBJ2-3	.	CASSFPEKEYTQYF	TGCGCCAGCAGCTTCCCCGAGAAGGAATATACGCAGTATTTT
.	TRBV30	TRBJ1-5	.	CAWSVNGRNQPQHF	TGTGCCTGGAGTGTAAATGGGAGGAATCAGCCCCAGCATTTT
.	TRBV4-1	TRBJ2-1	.	CASSQDRRVVIEQFF	TGCGCCAGCAGCCAAGACCGTCGGGTGGTGATTGAGCAGTTCTTC
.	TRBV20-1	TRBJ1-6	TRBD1	CSSAGTGPNSPLHF	TGCAGTTCCGCAGGGACAGGACCTAATTCACCCCTCCACTTT
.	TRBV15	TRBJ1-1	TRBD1	CATSRDKTGAEAFF	TGTGCCACCAGCAGAGATAAGACAGGGGCTGAAGCTTTCTTT
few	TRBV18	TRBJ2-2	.	CASSPVQGNTGELFF	TGTGCCAGCTCACCCGTACAGGGGAACACCGGGGAGCTGTTTTTT
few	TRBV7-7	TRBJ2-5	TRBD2	CASSLTASGSLETQYF	TGTGCTAGCAGCTTAACGGCTAGCGGGAGCCTGGAGACCCAGTACTTC
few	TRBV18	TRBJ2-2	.	CASSRTSGIGGTGELFF	TGTGCCAGCTCACGGACGTCAGGGATCGGCGGCACCGGGGAGCTGTTTTTT
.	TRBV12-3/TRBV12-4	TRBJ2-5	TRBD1	CASSRGQIGETQYF	TGTGCCAGCAGTCGGGGACAGATCGGAGAGACCCAGTACTTC
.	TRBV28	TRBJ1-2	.	CASVSSSGYTF	TGTGCCAGCGTCTCGTCGAGCGGCTACACCTTC
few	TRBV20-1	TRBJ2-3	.	CSASEPEADTQYF	TGCAGTGCTAGCGAGCCCGAAGCAGATACGCAGTATTTT
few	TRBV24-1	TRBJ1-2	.	CATSVTGYGYTF	TGTGCCACCAGTGTCACGGGCTATGGCTACACCTTC
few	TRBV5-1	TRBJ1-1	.	CASSLESRHLNTEAFF	TGCGCCAGCAGCTTGGAAAGCCGGCACCTGAACACTGAAGCTTTCTTT
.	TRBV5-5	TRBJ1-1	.	CASSLDGARAEAFF	TGTGCCAGCAGCTTGGATGGGGCGAGGGCTGAAGCTTTCTTT
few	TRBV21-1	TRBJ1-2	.	CASSTSSRWGNYGYTF	TGTGCCAGCAGCACCTCTTCCCGATGGGGCAACTATGGCTACACCTTC
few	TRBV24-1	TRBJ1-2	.	CATSDSGRSYGYTF	TGTGCCACCAGTGATTCGGGACGAAGCTATGGCTACACCTTC
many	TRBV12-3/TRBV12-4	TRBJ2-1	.	CASSAWGALGNEQFF	TGTGCCAGCAGTGCCTGGGGGGCCTTAGGCAATGAGCAGTTCTTC
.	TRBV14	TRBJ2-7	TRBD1	CASSTLDRIYEQYF	TGTGCCAGCAGCACACTGGACAGGATCTACGAGCAGTACTTC
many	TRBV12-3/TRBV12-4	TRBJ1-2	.	CASSFRLYGYTF	TGTGCCAGCAGTTTCCGTCTCTATGGCTACACCTTC
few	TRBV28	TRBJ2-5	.	CASSRGLGGGQETQYF	TGTGCCAGCAGTCGTGGACTGGGAGGGGGGCAAGAGACCCAGTACTTC
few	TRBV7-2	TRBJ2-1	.	CASSLDAAYNEQFF	TGTGCCAGCAGCTTAGACGCCGCATACAATGAGCAGTTCTTC
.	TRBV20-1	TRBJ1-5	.	CSASYSSNQPQHF	TGCAGTGCTAGTTACAGCAGCAATCAGCCCCAGCATTTT
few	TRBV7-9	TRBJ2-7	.	CASSLMAGVVREQYF	TGTGCCAGCAGCTTAATGGCAGGGGTCGTACGGGAGCAGTACTTC
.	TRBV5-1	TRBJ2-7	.	CASRPLPLLGYEQYF	TGCGCCAGCAGACCCCTCCCCCTGTTGGGGTACGAGCAGTACTTC
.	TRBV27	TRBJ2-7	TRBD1	CASKGGLSYEQYF	TGTGCCAGCAAAGGGGGCCTGTCCTACGAGCAGTACTTC
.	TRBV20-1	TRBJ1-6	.	CSAFDSYNSPLHF	TGCAGTGCTTTCGACAGTTATAATTCACCCCTCCACTTT
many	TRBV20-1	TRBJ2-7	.	CSARDPRRFYEQYF	TGCAGTGCTAGAGACCCTAGACGTTTTTACGAGCAGTACTTC
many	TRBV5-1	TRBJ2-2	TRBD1	CASSLDPGGNTGELFF	TGCGCCAGCAGCTTGGACCCAGGGGGAAACACCGGGGAGCTGTTTTTT
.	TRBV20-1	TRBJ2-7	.	CSAKADSGYLEQYF	TGCAGTGCTAAAGCGGACTCCGGGTATCTCGAGCAGTACTTC
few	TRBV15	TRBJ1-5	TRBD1	CATSREPVTGGNQPQHF	TGTGCCACCAGCAGAGAACCCGTAACAGGGGGTAATCAGCCCCAGCATTTT
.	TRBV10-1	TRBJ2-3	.	CASSEGVTDTQYF	TGCGCCAGCAGTGAGGGCGTAACAGATACGCAGTATTTT
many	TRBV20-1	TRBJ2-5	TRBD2	CSATTSGSLETQYF	TGCAGTGCAACGACTAGCGGGAGTTTAGAGACCCAGTACTTC
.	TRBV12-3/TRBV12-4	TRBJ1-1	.	CASSFSSVNTEAFF	TGTGCCAGCAGTTTCAGTTCCGTGAACACTGAAGCTTTCTTT
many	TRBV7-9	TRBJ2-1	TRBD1	CASSPRTGEYEQFF	TGTGCCAGCAGCCCCCGGACAGGGGAGTATGAGCAGTTCTTC
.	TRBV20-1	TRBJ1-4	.	CSAIGLVEKLFF	TGCAGTGCTATCGGTTTGGTCGAAAAACTGTTTTTT
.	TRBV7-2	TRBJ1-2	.	CASSLGTGDVGYTF	TGTGCCAGCAGCTTAGGGACCGGGGATGTTGGCTACACCTTC
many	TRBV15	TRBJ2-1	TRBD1	CATSGQGRPEGEQFF	TGTGCCACCAGCGGACAGGGGAGACCTGAGGGTGAGCAGTTCTTC
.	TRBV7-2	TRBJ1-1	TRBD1	CASRSGTGVWTEAFF	TGTGCCAGCAGGTCCGGGACAGGGGTTTGGACTGAAGCTTTCTTT
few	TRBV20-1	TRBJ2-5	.	CSARHPGEETQYF	TGCAGTGCTAGGCACCCAGGGGAAGAGACCCAGTACTTC